Shown below are 29 T cell receptor beta chains from a single sample sequenced in a study of T cell responses to AZD1222 COVID-19 vaccine. Measured with immunoSEQ multiplex PCR; TCRdb has only the in-frame clones, and not every one. The data contain 60,000 to 75,000 clones, about 90% of them singletons. The specimen comprised peripheral blood, sampled on day 0 of AZD1222 vaccination. The receptors stem from an adult in good health.

The genes are TRBV7-9 and TRBJ1-3; TRBD1 agrees at 7 bases. The CDR3 extends over 18 amino acids. J lost 0 bases, V lost 2 bases, and 10 bases had no gene match. Germline values: CDR1 SEHNR, CDR2 FQNEAQ (reference sequence). The DNA of the CDR3 is TGTGCCAGCAGCTTACATGTATTAGGGACAGCCTCTGGAAACACCATATATTTT. Encoded protein: CASSLHVLGTASGNTIYF.

The J gene is TRBJ2-7, the V gene TRBV6-1; no firm D call. This CDR3 is 13 amino acids long. Germline lookup yields CDR1 MNHNS and CDR2 SASEGT. Trimming stripped 7 bases from V and 2 bases from J, with 12 bases between. As DNA, the CDR3 is TGTGCCAGCACTCAACGTGATGCCTACGAGCAGTACTTC. Residues: CASTQRDAYEQYF.

This clone was counted a single time. The chain couples TRBV1 to TRBJ1-2; the table's D call of TRBD1 was not tested on the DNA. TRBV1 is marked as a pseudogene. There are 14 residues in the CDR3. CDR3 loop: CTSRGAGEGYGYTF. DNA of the CDR3: TGCACCAGCAGAGGGGCAGGGGAAGGCTATGGCTACACCTTC.

The J gene is TRBJ1-2, the V gene TRBV5-4, with D unclear. V shed 4 bases and J shed 8 bases, with 12 bases lying between them. Germline CDR1 and CDR2: SGHNT and YYREEE (reference sequence). This CDR3 is 12 amino acids long. In nucleotides, the CDR3 is TGTGCCAGCAGCCTGCGACTGGGAGGCTACACCTTC. It is translated as CASSLRLGGYTF.

The genes are TRBV14 and TRBJ2-3; 9 nucleotides match TRBD2. With 4 bases clipped from V and 5 bases from J, the junction kept 13 bases outside the gene matches. The CDR3 length is 17 residues. In germline, CDR1 is SGHDN, CDR2 FVKESK. The CDR3 nucleotides read TGTGCCAGCAGCCCTAGCGCGGGGGGGGCCGATCGAGATACGCAGTATTTT. It encodes CASSPSAGGADRDTQYF.

This clone came up once. The chain has TRBV18 and TRBJ1-1; perhaps TRBD1 as D (5 bases). The germline CDR1 and CDR2 sequences are KGHSH and LQKENI. Deletions cut 3 bases from V and 5 bases from J, with 16 bases between. The CDR3 consists of 15 residues. Here the CDR3 reads CASSPARERPTEAFF. CDR3 coding DNA: TGTGCCAGCTCACCCGCCAGGGAGCGGCCGACTGAAGCTTTCTTT. Based on the CDR3 plus reference TRBV18 and TRBJ1-1, the full variable domain is NAGVMQNPRHLVRRRGQEARLRCSPMKGHSHVYWYRQLPEEGLKFMVYLQKENIIDESGMPKERFSAEFPKEGPSILRIQQVVRGDSAAYFCASSPARERPTEAFFGQGTRLTVV.

The J gene is TRBJ1-1, the V gene TRBV15; D is uncertain. The germline V gene has CDR1 LNHNV and CDR2 YYDKDF (reference sequence). The V end was cut by 2 bases, the J end by 1 base, with 14 bases between. The CDR3 contains 16 residues. The CDR3 loop is CATSRPLGGSNTEAFF. The CDR3 DNA reads as TGTGCCACCAGCAGACCCTTGGGCGGGTCGAACACTGAAGCTTTCTTT.

This clone was counted once. The chain couples TRBV10-3 to TRBJ1-1, with D hard to call. Trimming cost V 6 bases and J 1 base, with 9 bases left between them. The CDR3 has 13 amino acids. Per germline, CDR1 ENHRY and CDR2 SYGVKD. CDR3: CAIRGTENTEAFF. Here the CDR3 DNA reads TGTGCCATCAGGGGAACAGAGAACACTGAAGCTTTCTTT.

The CDR3 DNA is TGTGCCAGCAGCCACGGCCTGCTTAATAATTCACCCCTCCACTTT. Encoded protein: CASSHGLLNNSPLHF. The rearrangement links TRBV3-1 (or the pseudogene TRBV3-2) to TRBJ1-6; D not resolved. V was clipped by 3 bases and J by 5 bases, with 11 bases between them. This CDR3 is built from 15 residues. Per the germline V gene, CDR1 is LGHDT and CDR2 is YNNKEL (reference sequence).

The rearrangement links TRBV6-2 or TRBV6-3 to TRBJ1-1, with no clear D. Trimming pared 2 bases from V and 1 base from J, leaving 11 bases between. The CDR3 spans 15 residues. Germline V lookup: CDR1 MNHEY, CDR2 SVGEGT. The CDR3 spells CASSYGVGQNTEAFF. The CDR3 DNA reads TGTGCCAGCAGTTACGGTGTAGGGCAGAACACTGAAGCTTTCTTT.

As regards this clone: Different DNA sequences within this sample yield the same CDR3. The J gene is TRBJ2-7, the V gene TRBV21-1. TRBV21-1 is listed as a pseudogene. This CDR3 spans 13 amino acids. CDR3 nucleotides: TGTGCCAGCAGGGGACGGGGGCAATACGAGCAGTATTTC. Protein: CASRGRGQYEQYF.

The chain combines TRBV27 with TRBJ1-2; 9 bases line up with TRBD1. CDR1 MNHEY and CDR2 SMNVEV come from the germline V gene (reference sequence). The CDR3 has 14 amino acids. V lost 5 bases and J lost 9; bases outside the gene matches: 10. CDR3 loop: CASSLWDRAESYTF. The DNA of the CDR3 is TGTGCCAGCAGTCTTTGGGACAGGGCTGAGAGCTACACCTTC.

The V gene is TRBV28, the J gene TRBJ1-6; D is ambiguous. The V gene lost 8 bases and the J gene lost 5 bases, with 10 bases spanning the gap. Germline-derived CDR1 and CDR2 are MDHEN and SYDVKM. This CDR3 has 13 residues. For the CDR3, the DNA is TGTGCCAGCCGATCCCGAAATAATTCACCCCTCCACTTT. It is translated as CASRSRNNSPLHF.

This clone appeared a single time. The chain has TRBV2 and TRBJ1-4, with D possibly TRBD1 on 6 matching bases. This CDR3 comprises 13 residues. CDR1 and CDR2 (germline): SNHLY, FYNNEI. Trimming stripped 6 bases from V and 8 bases from J, with 13 bases between. CDR3 coding DNA: TGTGCCAGCAGGGTCGACAGGTCCGAAAAACTGTTTTTT. It is translated as CASRVDRSEKLFF.

The genes are TRBV7-9 and TRBJ1-1; no definite D call. The CDR3 runs to 13 residues. V lost 0 bases and J lost 1, with 3 bases in between. Germline values: CDR1 SEHNR, CDR2 FQNEAQ (reference sequence). The CDR3 nucleotides are TGTGCCAGCAGCTTAGCGGGGAACACTGAAGCTTTCTTT. Its protein product is CASSLAGNTEAFF.

The CDR3 coding sequence is TGTGCCAGCAGTCAACAAGGGATCTATGGCTACACCTTC. Protein: CASSQQGIYGYTF. The chain has TRBV6-5 and TRBJ1-2; D remains ambiguous. V was cut by 5 bases and J by 4 bases, with 11 bases left in between. Germline CDR1 and CDR2: MNHEY and SVGAGI. This CDR3 has 13 amino acids.

The V and J genes are TRBV19 and TRBJ1-5, with D possibly TRBD1 on 6 matching bases. Per germline, CDR1 LNHDA and CDR2 SQIVND (reference sequence). The CDR3 sequence is 14 residues long. The germline V and J ends were trimmed by 5 bases and 6 bases, with 14 bases remaining between them. CDR3: CASSETGLIQPQHF. The CDR3 region has the DNA TGTGCCAGTAGTGAGACAGGTTTGATTCAGCCCCAGCATTTT.

In its sample, this clone was seen once. V and J are TRBV27 and TRBJ1-1; 8 nucleotides line up with TRBD1. This CDR3 is built from 18 residues. V was pared by 4 bases and J by 1 base, with 14 bases of the junction left unmatched. Germline V gene lookup returns CDR1 MNHEY and CDR2 SMNVEV (reference sequence). The DNA for the CDR3 is TGTGCCAGCAGTTCAGGGACAGGAGAAGGGGGGTGGAACACTGAAGCTTTCTTT. Residues: CASSSGTGEGGWNTEAFF.

The chain recombines TRBV5-1 with TRBJ1-2; the D is unclear. The V end lost 2 bases, the J end lost 5 bases, and 10 bases lay between the germline ends. This CDR3 comprises 13 residues. Germline V gene sequence: CDR1 SGHRS, CDR2 YFSETQ. CDR3: CASSFRNGYGYTF. For the CDR3, the DNA is TGCGCCAGCAGCTTTAGAAACGGGTATGGCTACACCTTC.

This sequence joins TRBV14 and TRBJ1-2; a possible D gene is TRBD1 (5 bases). From germline, CDR1 is SGHDN and CDR2 FVKESK. V shed 3 bases and J shed 2 bases, with 10 bases lying between them. The CDR3 totals 14 residues. The CDR3 coding sequence is TGTGCCAGCAGCCAGCTACAGGCGAACTATGGCTACACCTTC. Translation: CASSQLQANYGYTF.

The rearrangement links TRBV14 to TRBJ1-6; no reliable D call. The CDR3 has 15 amino acids. CDR1 and CDR2 (germline): SGHDN, FVKESK. Trimming left V 0 bases short and J 6 bases short, with 9 bases between. CDR3 amino acids: CASSQEVQPNSPLHF. CDR3 nucleotides: TGTGCCAGCAGCCAAGAAGTACAGCCTAATTCACCCCTCCACTTT.

This chain joins TRBV7-9 and TRBJ1-2, with D possibly being TRBD1 (6 bases). The CDR3 covers 15 residues. Per germline, CDR1 SEHNR and CDR2 FQNEAQ (reference sequence). V lost 5 bases and J lost 4, with 17 bases in between. The CDR3 loop is CASSPQGTVGYGYTF. The CDR3 DNA follows: TGTGCCAGCAGCCCACAGGGTACCGTCGGCTATGGCTACACCTTC.

This clone was recorded once. The chain couples TRBV5-1 to TRBJ2-5, with a possible D match to TRBD2 (5 bases). V lost 0 bases, J lost 4 bases, and 10 bases lay in between. The germline V gene has CDR1 SGHRS and CDR2 YFSETQ. The CDR3 extends over 14 amino acids. Here the CDR3 DNA reads TGCGCCAGCAGCTTGGCGGCAGGAGGAGAGACCCAGTACTTC. Residues: CASSLAAGGETQYF.

V and J are TRBV5-1 and TRBJ2-3, with 10 bases matching TRBD2. The V and J ends lost 0 bases and 6 bases, in that order; junction bases with no gene match: 4. CDR3 length: 15 residues. Germline assignment: CDR1 SGHRS and CDR2 YFSETQ. This CDR3 reads CASSLVAGGRDTQYF. DNA of the CDR3: TGCGCCAGCAGCTTGGTAGCGGGGGGTCGGGATACGCAGTATTTT.

The gene calls are TRBV7-2 and TRBJ1-1, with no clear D. Germline lookup yields CDR1 SGHTA and CDR2 FQGNSA. Trimming took off 3 bases at V and 8 bases at J, with 10 bases between the two ends. This CDR3 spans 12 amino acids. The CDR3 here is CASSFGGQEAFF. The CDR3 DNA reads TGTGCCAGCAGCTTTGGCGGCCAGGAAGCTTTCTTT.

This rearrangement joins TRBV11-2 to TRBJ2-1; 8 bases agree with TRBD1. V dropped 3 bases and J dropped 8; count of bases not matched to a gene: 6. Looked up from germline, CDR1 is SGHAT and CDR2 is FQNNGV. CDR3 length: 14 residues. Here the CDR3 DNA reads TGTGCCAGCAGCTTCCGGACAGGGCTTGATGAGCAGTTCTTC. Translated: CASSFRTGLDEQFF.

The chain recombines TRBV3-1 (or the pseudogene TRBV3-2) with TRBJ2-3, with TRBD2 identical over 9 bases. The CDR3 consists of 16 residues. Germline CDR1 and CDR2: LGHDT and YNNKEL (reference sequence). The V gene end was trimmed by 2 bases and the J gene end by 0 bases; junction bases not matched to a gene: 3. The CDR3 DNA is TGTGCCAGCAGCCAACGTAGCGGGGGAAGCACAGATACGCAGTATTTT. Translating it yields CASSQRSGGSTDTQYF.

The chain couples TRBV7-2 to TRBJ1-5; perhaps TRBD1 as D (5 bases). Germline assignment: CDR1 SGHTA and CDR2 FQGNSA. CDR3 size: 15 residues. V lost 3 bases to trimming and J lost 2 bases, with 11 bases between them. CDR3 nucleotides: TGTGCCAGCAGCTTTGGACAAGATGGCAATCAGCCCCAGCATTTT. This gives the protein CASSFGQDGNQPQHF.

The CDR3 loop reads CASNGAGDEKLFF. CDR3 sequence (DNA): TGTGCCAGTAATGGGGCAGGGGATGAAAAACTGTTTTTT. This chain uses TRBV19 with TRBJ1-4, with a possible D match to TRBD1 (6 bases). The CDR3 is 13 amino acids. Trimming pared 7 bases from V and 6 bases from J, leaving 12 bases between. Germline CDR1 and CDR2: LNHDA and SQIVND (reference sequence).